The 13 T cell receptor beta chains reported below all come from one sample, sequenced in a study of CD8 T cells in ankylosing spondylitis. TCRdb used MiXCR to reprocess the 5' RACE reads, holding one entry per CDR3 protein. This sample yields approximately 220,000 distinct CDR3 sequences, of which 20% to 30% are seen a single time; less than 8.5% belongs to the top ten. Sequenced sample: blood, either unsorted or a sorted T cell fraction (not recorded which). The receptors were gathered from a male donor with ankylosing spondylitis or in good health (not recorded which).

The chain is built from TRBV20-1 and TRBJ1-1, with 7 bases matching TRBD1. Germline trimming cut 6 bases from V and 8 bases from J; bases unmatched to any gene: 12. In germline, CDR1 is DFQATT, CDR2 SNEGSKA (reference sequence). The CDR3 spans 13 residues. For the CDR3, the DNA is TGCAGTGCCGTTTACAGGGGCGCTAGAGAAGCTTTCTTT. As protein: CSAVYRGAREAFF.

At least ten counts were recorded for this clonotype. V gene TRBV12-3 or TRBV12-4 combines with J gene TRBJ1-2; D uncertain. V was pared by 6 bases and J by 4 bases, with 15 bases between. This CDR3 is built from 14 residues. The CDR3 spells CASRPGSRFYGYTF. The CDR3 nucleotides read TGTGCCAGCAGGCCCGGCAGTAGATTCTATGGCTACACCTTC.

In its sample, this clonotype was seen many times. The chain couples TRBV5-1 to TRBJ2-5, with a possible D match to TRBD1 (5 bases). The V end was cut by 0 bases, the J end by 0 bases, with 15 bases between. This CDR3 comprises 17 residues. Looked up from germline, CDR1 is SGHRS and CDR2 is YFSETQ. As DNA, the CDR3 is TGCGCCAGCAGCTTGGAGGGGCCTCAAGCGTACCAAGAGACCCAGTACTTC. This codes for CASSLEGPQAYQETQYF.

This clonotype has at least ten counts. The CDR3 DNA reads as TGTGCCATCAGTGAGGCAAGGGTAGGGGTCCGAGAGACCCAGTACTTC. Translated, it gives CAISEARVGVRETQYF. V gene TRBV10-3 combines with J gene TRBJ2-5; maybe TRBD1 (5 bases). Germline V CDR1 and CDR2: ENHRY, SYGVKD. With 2 bases removed from V and 4 bases from J, the gap between germline ends came to 17 bases. CDR3 length: 16 amino acids.

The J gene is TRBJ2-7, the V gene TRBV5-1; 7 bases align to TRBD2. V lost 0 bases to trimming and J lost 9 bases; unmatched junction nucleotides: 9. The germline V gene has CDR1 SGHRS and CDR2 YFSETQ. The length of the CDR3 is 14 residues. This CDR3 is CASSLDSSGRSQYF. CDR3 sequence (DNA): TGCGCCAGCAGCTTGGATTCTAGCGGCCGGTCGCAGTACTTC.

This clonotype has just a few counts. CDR3 in DNA: TGTGCCAGCAGTTTTGGGGGGTTTGGCTACACCTTC. Translating it yields CASSFGGFGYTF. The chain couples TRBV12-3 or TRBV12-4 to TRBJ1-2, with D perhaps TRBD1 (5 bases). This CDR3 region has 12 residues. The V end was cut by 3 bases, the J end by 7 bases, with 9 bases between.

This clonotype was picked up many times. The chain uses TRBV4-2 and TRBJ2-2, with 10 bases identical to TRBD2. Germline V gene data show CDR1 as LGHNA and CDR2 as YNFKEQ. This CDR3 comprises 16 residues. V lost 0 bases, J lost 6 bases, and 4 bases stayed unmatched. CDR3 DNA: TGTGCCAGCAGCCAAGAACCTAGCGGGAGCTCCGGGGAGCTGTTTTTT. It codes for CASSQEPSGSSGELFF.

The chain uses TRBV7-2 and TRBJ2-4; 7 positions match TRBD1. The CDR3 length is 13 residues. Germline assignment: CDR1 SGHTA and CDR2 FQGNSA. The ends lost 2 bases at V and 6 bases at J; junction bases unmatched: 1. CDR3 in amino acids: CASSLRDRNIQYF. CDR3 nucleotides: TGTGCCAGCAGCTTACGGGACAGAAACATTCAGTACTTC.

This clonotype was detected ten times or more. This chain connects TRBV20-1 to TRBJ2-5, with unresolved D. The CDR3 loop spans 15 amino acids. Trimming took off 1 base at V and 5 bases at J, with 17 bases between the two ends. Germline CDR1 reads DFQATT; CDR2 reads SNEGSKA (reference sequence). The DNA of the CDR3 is TGCAGTGCTAGAGTTTGGTGGCAGGCCGGTGAGACCCAGTACTTC. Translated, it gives CSARVWWQAGETQYF.

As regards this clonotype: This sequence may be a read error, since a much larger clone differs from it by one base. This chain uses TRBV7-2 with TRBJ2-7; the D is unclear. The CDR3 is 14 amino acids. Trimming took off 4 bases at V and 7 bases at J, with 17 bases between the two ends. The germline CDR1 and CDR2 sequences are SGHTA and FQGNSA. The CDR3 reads CASSWGTEDREQYF. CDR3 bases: TGTGCCAGCAGCTGGGGAACAGAGGACCGAGAGCAGTACTTC.

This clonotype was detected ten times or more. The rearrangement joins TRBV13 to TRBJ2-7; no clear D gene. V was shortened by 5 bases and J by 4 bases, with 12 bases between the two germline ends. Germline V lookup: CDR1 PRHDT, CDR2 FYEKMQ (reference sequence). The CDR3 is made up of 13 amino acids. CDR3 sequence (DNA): TGTGCCAGCAGCCTTAAAGTGGGGTACGAGCAGTACTTC. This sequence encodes CASSLKVGYEQYF.

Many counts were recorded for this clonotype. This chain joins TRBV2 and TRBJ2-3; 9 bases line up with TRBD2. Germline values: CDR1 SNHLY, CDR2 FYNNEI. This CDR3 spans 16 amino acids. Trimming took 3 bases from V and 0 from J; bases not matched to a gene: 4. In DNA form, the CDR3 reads TGTGCCAGCAGTGAGGGACTAGCAGCGAGCACAGATACGCAGTATTTT. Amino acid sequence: CASSEGLAASTDTQYF.

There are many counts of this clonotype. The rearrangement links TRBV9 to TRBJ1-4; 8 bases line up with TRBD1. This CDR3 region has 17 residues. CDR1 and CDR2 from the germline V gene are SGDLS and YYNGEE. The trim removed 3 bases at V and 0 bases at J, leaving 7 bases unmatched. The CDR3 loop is CASSARDRKATNEKLFF. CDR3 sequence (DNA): TGTGCCAGCAGCGCCCGGGACAGGAAAGCAACTAATGAAAAACTGTTTTTT.